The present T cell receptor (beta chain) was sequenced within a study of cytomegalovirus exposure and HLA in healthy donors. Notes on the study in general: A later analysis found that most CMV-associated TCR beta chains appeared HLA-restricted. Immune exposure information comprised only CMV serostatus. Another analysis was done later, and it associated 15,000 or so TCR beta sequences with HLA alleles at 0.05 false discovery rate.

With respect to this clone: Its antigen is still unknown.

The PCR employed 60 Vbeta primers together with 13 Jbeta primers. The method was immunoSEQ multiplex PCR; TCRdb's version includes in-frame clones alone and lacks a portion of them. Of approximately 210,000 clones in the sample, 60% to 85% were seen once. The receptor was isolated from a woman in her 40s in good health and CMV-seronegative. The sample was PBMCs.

This CDR3 is CASSLDPRRETEAFF. In DNA form, the CDR3 reads TGCGCCAGCAGCTTGGATCCGCGGAGGGAAACTGAAGCTTTCTTT. The chain employs TRBV5-1 and TRBJ1-1; D uncertain. The CDR3 runs 15 residues. V was pared by 0 bases and J by 5 bases, with 14 bases between. Germline loops: CDR1 SGHRS, CDR2 YFSETQ.